The 8 T cell receptor beta chains reported below all come from one sample, sequenced in a study of T-cell reconstitution after alpha-beta-depleted transplantation in children. Molecular barcoding with unique molecular identifiers was used for the TCRbeta library. Each CDR3 protein gets one entry after TCRdb re-called the PCR reads with MiXCR. The table shows fewer than 550,000 distinct CDR3 sequences, with around 10% occurring only once. Material: PBMCs, mostly from graft donor cells, obtained 180 days after TCRalphabeta/CD19-depleted stem cell transplant. Every receptor here comes from a female patient aged 2-9 years who had a stem cell transplant for aplastic anemia, so the T cells may come from the graft donor.

This clonotype was seen more than once but under ten times. V is TRBV29-1 and J is TRBJ2-3, with TRBD2 identical over 11 bases. J was trimmed by 2 bases and V by 6 bases; bases with no gene match: 7. The germline V gene has CDR1 SQVTM and CDR2 ANQGSEA. The CDR3 totals 15 residues. CDR3 region: CSVDGLAGYTDTQYF. CDR3 nucleotide sequence: TGCAGCGTGGACGGACTAGCGGGCTACACAGATACGCAGTATTTT.

This clonotype was counted at least ten times. The chain combines TRBV2 with TRBJ2-5, with D hard to call. From germline, CDR1 is SNHLY and CDR2 FYNNEI. V was pared by 5 bases and J by 5 bases, with 15 bases between. CDR3 length equals 14 residues. The CDR3 DNA reads as TGTGCCAGCAGTTTATCTGTCGTTGGGGAGACCCAGTACTTC. This codes for CASSLSVVGETQYF.

This clonotype has a count of ten or more. The rearrangement uses TRBV7-2 and TRBJ1-1; weak D call: TRBD1 (5 bases). V was clipped by 6 bases and J by 0 bases, with 14 bases between them. The germline V gene encodes CDR1 SGHTA and CDR2 FQGNSA. There are 15 residues in the CDR3. CDR3 sequence reads: CASRNAQALNTEAFF. DNA of the CDR3: TGTGCCAGCAGGAACGCACAGGCACTGAACACTGAAGCTTTCTTT.

Only a few counts were recorded for this clonotype. The CDR3 DNA follows: TGCGCCAGCAGCCAAGAAGTTCGGACAGGGGTATTGCCCCAGCATTTT. Its translation: CASSQEVRTGVLPQHF. The chain links TRBV4-3 to TRBJ1-5, with 9 bases aligning to TRBD1. The J segment lost 9 bases and the V segment lost 0 bases, leaving 9 bases of the junction unmatched. CDR3 length: 16 amino acids. Looked up from germline, CDR1 is LGHNA and CDR2 is YSLEER.

This clonotype was seen a few times. This sequence joins TRBV10-3 and TRBJ2-1; D is possibly TRBD1 (6 bases). The germline V gene encodes CDR1 ENHRY and CDR2 SYGVKD. Deletions cut 8 bases from V and 4 bases from J, with 12 bases between. The CDR3 runs to 13 residues. The CDR3 DNA sequence: TGTGCCATCGGGCCACAGGGTTACAATGAGCAGTTCTTC. It codes for CAIGPQGYNEQFF.

This clonotype was seen only a few times. The chain employs TRBV15 and TRBJ2-7; tentative D call: TRBD2 (5 bases). Trimming left V 3 bases short and J 1 base short, with 10 bases between. Germline V lookup: CDR1 LNHNV, CDR2 YYDKDF (reference sequence). The CDR3 totals 14 residues. Here the CDR3 reads CATSSGAESYEQYV. CDR3 coding DNA: TGTGCCACCAGCAGTGGAGCGGAATCCTACGAGCAGTACGTC.

The chain is built from TRBV27 and TRBJ2-6; D is unclear. From germline, CDR1 is MNHEY and CDR2 SMNVEV (reference sequence). The V end was cut by 8 bases, the J end by 0 bases, with 14 bases between. This CDR3 contains 16 residues. CDR3 amino acids: CASSINQGSGANVLTF. In DNA form, the CDR3 reads TGTGCCAGCTCTATTAATCAAGGCTCTGGGGCCAACGTCCTGACTTTC.

This clonotype occurred a few times. J is TRBJ2-1 and V is TRBV20-1; TRBD2 matches 8 bases. The CDR3 consists of 14 residues. The trim removed 6 bases at V and 8 bases at J, leaving 12 bases unmatched. Germline V gives CDR1 DFQATT, CDR2 SNEGSKA (reference sequence). CDR3 loop: CSAPRTSFSHEQFF. DNA of the CDR3: TGCAGTGCCCCGAGGACTAGCTTTTCCCATGAGCAGTTCTTC.